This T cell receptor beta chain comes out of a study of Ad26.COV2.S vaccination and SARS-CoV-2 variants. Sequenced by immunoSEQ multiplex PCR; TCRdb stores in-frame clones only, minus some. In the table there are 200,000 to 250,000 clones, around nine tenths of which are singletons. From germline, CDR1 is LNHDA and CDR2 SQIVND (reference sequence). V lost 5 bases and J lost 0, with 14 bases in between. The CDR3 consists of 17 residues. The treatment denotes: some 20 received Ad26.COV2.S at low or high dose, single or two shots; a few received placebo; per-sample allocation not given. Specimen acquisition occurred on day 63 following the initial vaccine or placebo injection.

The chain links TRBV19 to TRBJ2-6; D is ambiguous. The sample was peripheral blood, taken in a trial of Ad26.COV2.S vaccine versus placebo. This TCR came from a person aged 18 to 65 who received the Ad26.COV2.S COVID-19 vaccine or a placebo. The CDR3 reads CASSGLRISSGANVLTF. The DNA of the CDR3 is TGTGCCAGTAGTGGATTGCGGATTTCCTCTGGGGCCAACGTCCTGACTTTC.